This T cell receptor (beta chain) came from a study of T-cell reconstitution after alpha-beta-depleted transplantation in children. This clonotype has more than one count but fewer than ten. The antigen is not known. The library targeted TCRbeta and was prepared with unique molecular identifiers. TCRdb re-derived calls from the PCR reads in MiXCR, one entry per CDR3 protein. This sample has about 590,000 distinct CDR3 sequences, with about an eighth found just once. V was clipped by 6 bases and J by 8 bases; unmatched bases: 5. The CDR3 is 13 residues long. The V gene's germline CDR1 is SGHTA and CDR2 FQGNSA. Whole-study results and caveats: Counts and diversity of T cells one year after transplant came mostly from newly produced T cells. The high TCRbeta diversity at day 60 in some patients came from surviving recipient T cells and thymic progenitors. After transplant, at about two months, alpha-beta T cells were reportedly derived from several hundred expanded graft clones.

V gene TRBV7-2 combines with J gene TRBJ1-4, with TRBD1 matching over 8 bases. This clonotype was sampled from a male patient younger than 18 who had a stem cell transplant for acute myeloid leukemia, so the T cells may come from the graft donor. The input for sequencing was PBMCs, mostly from graft donor cells, taken 360 days after TCRalphabeta/CD19-depleted stem cell transplant. The CDR3: CASRPDREEKLFF. The DNA for the CDR3 is TGTGCCAGCAGGCCGGACAGGGAAGAAAAACTGTTTTTT.